This TCR beta chain appears in the sequencing data of a study of OX40 agonist ivuxolimab in advanced cancers. V was clipped by 9 bases and J by 4 bases; unmatched bases: 15. Germline CDR1 reads SGHVS; CDR2 reads FNYEAQ. This CDR3 region has 16 residues. Points from the study as a whole: Among expanded peripheral T cells, antigen specificity went undetermined. Fewer expanded clones were found on average in CD4+ than in CD8+ T cells. There were also nonresponders showing low normalized T-cell clonal expansion.

In regard to this clone: Its antigen is undetermined.

Here immunoSEQ multiplex PCR was the method, and the copy in TCRdb shows in-frame clones only, minus some. The sample shows roughly 64,000 clones, 91% of them seen only once. The V call is TRBV7-6, the J call TRBJ1-3; TRBD1 aligns across 7 bases. Here the sequenced sample was CD4+ or CD8+ T cells sorted from blood, taken in a trial of the OX40 agonist ivuxolimab. This clonotype was sampled from an adult with an advanced solid tumor such as melanoma, head and neck, liver or kidney cancer. Here the CDR3 DNA reads TGTGCCAGTCTTATAGGGGCAGGGGGGCGCGGAAACACCATATATTTT. Encoded protein: CASLIGAGGRGNTIYF.